The entry below describes one T cell receptor (beta chain). The entry originates in a study of cytomegalovirus exposure and HLA in healthy donors. Vbeta (60) and Jbeta (13) primers were used in the PCR. Measured with immunoSEQ multiplex PCR; TCRdb has only the in-frame clones, and not every one. The sample has 130,000 to 150,000 clones; 78% are singletons. The CDR3 loop spans 14 amino acids. The ends were cut back, 10 bases at V and 2 bases at J, with 15 bases in the middle. The germline V gene has CDR1 MNHNS and CDR2 SASEGT. V is TRBV6-1 and J is TRBJ2-1; the D gene is possibly TRBD2 (5 bases). The sequencing input was PBMCs. The clonotype originates from a male donor in good health and CMV-seronegative. CDR3 sequence (DNA): TGTGCCATGGGTGGAGTAGCGACCTACAATGAGCAGTTCTTC. Translation: CAMGGVATYNEQFF.